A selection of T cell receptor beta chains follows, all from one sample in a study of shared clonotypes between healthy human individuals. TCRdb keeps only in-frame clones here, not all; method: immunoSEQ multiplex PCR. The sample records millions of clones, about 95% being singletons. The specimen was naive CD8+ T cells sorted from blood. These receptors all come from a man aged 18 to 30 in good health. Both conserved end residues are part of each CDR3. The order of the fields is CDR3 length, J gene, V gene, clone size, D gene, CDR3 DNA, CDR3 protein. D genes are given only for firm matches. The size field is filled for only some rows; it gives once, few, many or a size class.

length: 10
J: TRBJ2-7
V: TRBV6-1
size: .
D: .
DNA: TGTGCCAGCAGGTTTAGGGAGCAGTACTTC
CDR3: CASRFREQYF

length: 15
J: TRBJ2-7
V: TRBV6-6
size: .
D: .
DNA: TGTGCCAGCAGTTATACCGGGACGGCTAGCTACGAGCAGTACTTC
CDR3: CASSYTGTASYEQYF

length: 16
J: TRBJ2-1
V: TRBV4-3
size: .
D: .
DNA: TGCGCCAGCAGCCAAGATCGTGGGGGCTCCTACAATGAGCAGTTCTTC
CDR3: CASSQDRGGSYNEQFF

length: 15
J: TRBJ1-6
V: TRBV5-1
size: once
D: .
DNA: TGCGCCAGCAGCTTGGCAGGGGTTGATAATTCACCCCTCCACTTT
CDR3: CASSLAGVDNSPLHF

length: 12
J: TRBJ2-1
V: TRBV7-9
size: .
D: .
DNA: TGTGCCAGCAGCTTAGGGGCTGATGAGCAGTTCTTC
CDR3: CASSLGADEQFF

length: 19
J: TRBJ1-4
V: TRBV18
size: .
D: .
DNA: TGTGCCAGCTCAAAACATGCCCCGGAAGACGGGACGTCAGAAGAAAAACTGTTTTTT
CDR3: CASSKHAPEDGTSEEKLFF

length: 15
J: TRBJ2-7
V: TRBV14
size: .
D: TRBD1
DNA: TGTGCCAGCAGCCAATACAGGGGATTACCCTACGAGCAGTACTTC
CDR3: CASSQYRGLPYEQYF

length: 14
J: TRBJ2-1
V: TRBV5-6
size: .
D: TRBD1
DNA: TGTGCCAGCAGCTCACGGGACAGCTACAATGAGCAGTTCTTC
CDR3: CASSSRDSYNEQFF

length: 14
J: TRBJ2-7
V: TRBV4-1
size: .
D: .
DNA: TGCGCCAGCAGCCAAGATGCCGGTTCCTACGAGCAGTACTTC
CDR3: CASSQDAGSYEQYF

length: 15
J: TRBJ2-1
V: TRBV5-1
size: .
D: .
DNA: TGCGCCAGCAGCTTGATTTTTCGACTACGCCTTGAGCAGTTCTTC
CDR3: CASSLIFRLRLEQFF

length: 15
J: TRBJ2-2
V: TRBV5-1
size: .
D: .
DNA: TGCGCCAGCAGCTGGACTGAACAGCCGACCGGGGAGCTGTTTTTT
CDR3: CASSWTEQPTGELFF